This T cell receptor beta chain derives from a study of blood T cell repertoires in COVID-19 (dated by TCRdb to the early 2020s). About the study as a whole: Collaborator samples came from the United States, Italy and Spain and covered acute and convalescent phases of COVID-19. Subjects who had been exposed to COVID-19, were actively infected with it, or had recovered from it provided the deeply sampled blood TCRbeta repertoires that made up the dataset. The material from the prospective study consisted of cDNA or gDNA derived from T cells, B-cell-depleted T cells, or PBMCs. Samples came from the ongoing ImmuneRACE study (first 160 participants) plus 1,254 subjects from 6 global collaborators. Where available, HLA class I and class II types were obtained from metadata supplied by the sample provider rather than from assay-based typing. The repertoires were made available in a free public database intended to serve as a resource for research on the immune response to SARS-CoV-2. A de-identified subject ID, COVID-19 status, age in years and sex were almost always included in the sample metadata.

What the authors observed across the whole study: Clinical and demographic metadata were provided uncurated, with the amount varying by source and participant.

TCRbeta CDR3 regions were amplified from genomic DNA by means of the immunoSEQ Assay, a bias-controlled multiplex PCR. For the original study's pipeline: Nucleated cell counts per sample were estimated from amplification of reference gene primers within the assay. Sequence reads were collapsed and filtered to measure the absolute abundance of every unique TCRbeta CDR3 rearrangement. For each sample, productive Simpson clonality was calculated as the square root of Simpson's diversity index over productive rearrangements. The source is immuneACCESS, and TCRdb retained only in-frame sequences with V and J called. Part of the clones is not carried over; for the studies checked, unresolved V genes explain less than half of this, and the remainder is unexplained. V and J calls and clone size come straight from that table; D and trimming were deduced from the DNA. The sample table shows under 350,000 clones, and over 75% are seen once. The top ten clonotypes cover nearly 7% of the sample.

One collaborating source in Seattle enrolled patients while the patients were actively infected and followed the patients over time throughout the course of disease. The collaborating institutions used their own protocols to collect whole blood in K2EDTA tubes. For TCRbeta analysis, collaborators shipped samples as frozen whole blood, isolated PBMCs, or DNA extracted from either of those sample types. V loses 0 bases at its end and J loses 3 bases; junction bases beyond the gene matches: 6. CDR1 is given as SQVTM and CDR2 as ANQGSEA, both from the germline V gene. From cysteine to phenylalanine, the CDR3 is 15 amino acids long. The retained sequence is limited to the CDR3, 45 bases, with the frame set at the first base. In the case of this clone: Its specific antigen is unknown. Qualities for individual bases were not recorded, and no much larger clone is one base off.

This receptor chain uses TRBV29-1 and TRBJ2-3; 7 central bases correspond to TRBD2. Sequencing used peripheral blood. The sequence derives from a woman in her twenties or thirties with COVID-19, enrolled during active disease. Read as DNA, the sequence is TGCAGCGTTGAAGAGCCTAGCGGAGCTACAGATACGCAGTATTTT. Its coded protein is CSVEEPSGATDTQYF.